This is a list of T cell receptor beta chains from one sample in a study of T cells after yellow fever vaccination. TCRdb recomputed calls from the 5' RACE reads with MiXCR, one row per CDR3 protein. The sample contains some 500,000 distinct CDR3 sequences, about 13% of which appear only once. The input for sequencing was PBMCs, taken on the day of the yellow fever booster vaccination. The receptors derive from a man aged 30 to 39 who received the YFV17D yellow fever vaccine. The CDR3 runs from the conserved cysteine through the conserved F or W. A D gene is named only where the DNA matches it firmly. Expanded clones are given a class, and other clones once, few, many or no size at all.

j_gene: TRBJ2-1
v_gene: TRBV10-1
d_gene: TRBD2
abundance: few
CDR3nt: TGCGCCAGCAGTGAGTTCGGGAGGGAGCAGTTCTTC
CDR3aa: CASSEFGREQFF

j_gene: TRBJ1-5
v_gene: TRBV29-1
d_gene: -
abundance: few
CDR3nt: TGCAGCGTTGGGGTTGGGGGTGGTAGCAATCAGCCCCAGCATTTT
CDR3aa: CSVGVGGGSNQPQHF

j_gene: TRBJ2-4
v_gene: TRBV5-6
d_gene: -
abundance: -
CDR3nt: TGTGCCAGCAGCTTCAAAACAGGGTTGTGGTATGTGGACAAAAACATTCAGTACTTC
CDR3aa: CASSFKTGLWYVDKNIQYF

j_gene: TRBJ2-3
v_gene: TRBV29-1
d_gene: -
abundance: -
CDR3nt: TGCAGCTTTGAAGCCGGGATTGGTTATACGCAGTATTTT
CDR3aa: CSFEAGIGYTQYF

j_gene: TRBJ2-5
v_gene: TRBV11-2
d_gene: TRBD2
abundance: -
CDR3nt: TGTGCCAGCAGCTTATACAGCCTACTAGCGGGACCCCCAGAGACCCAGTACTTC
CDR3aa: CASSLYSLLAGPPETQYF

j_gene: TRBJ1-4
v_gene: TRBV5-5
d_gene: -
abundance: few
CDR3nt: TGTGCCAGCAGCTTACTCATTCCAACTAATGAAAAACTGTTTTTT
CDR3aa: CASSLLIPTNEKLFF

j_gene: TRBJ2-1
v_gene: TRBV20-1
d_gene: -
abundance: -
CDR3nt: TGCAGTGCAACTACAACGTCCGACTACAATGAGCAGTTCTTC
CDR3aa: CSATTTSDYNEQFF

j_gene: TRBJ2-5
v_gene: TRBV12-3/TRBV12-4
d_gene: -
abundance: -
CDR3nt: TGTGCCAGCAGTTCCCGAAACCAAGAGACCCAGTACTTC
CDR3aa: CASSSRNQETQYF

j_gene: TRBJ2-1
v_gene: TRBV20-1
d_gene: -
abundance: -
CDR3nt: TGCAGTGCTAGACCCCAGGGCACCTACAATGAGCAGTTCTTC
CDR3aa: CSARPQGTYNEQFF

j_gene: TRBJ2-7
v_gene: TRBV27
d_gene: -
abundance: many
CDR3nt: TGTGCCAGCAACTCAGGGGGTGGCGGGGTCCCCCACTTC
CDR3aa: CASNSGGGGVPHF

j_gene: TRBJ1-1
v_gene: TRBV6-5
d_gene: -
abundance: many
CDR3nt: TGTGCCAGCAGTCCGGCCCCTACTGAAGCTTTCTTT
CDR3aa: CASSPAPTEAFF

j_gene: TRBJ1-5
v_gene: TRBV12-3/TRBV12-4
d_gene: TRBD1
abundance: -
CDR3nt: TGTGCCAGCAGTTTTACAGGGGGTCAGCCCCAGCATTTT
CDR3aa: CASSFTGGQPQHF

j_gene: TRBJ2-7
v_gene: TRBV6-5
d_gene: TRBD2
abundance: -
CDR3nt: TGTGCCAGCAGTTATAGGGCGGGGGGGGCCTACGAGCAGTACTTC
CDR3aa: CASSYRAGGAYEQYF

j_gene: TRBJ2-2
v_gene: TRBV24-1
d_gene: -
abundance: few
CDR3nt: TGTGCCACCAGGGGGATTCCCAGCGGGGAGCTGTTTTTT
CDR3aa: CATRGIPSGELFF

j_gene: TRBJ2-6
v_gene: TRBV7-9
d_gene: TRBD1
abundance: few
CDR3nt: TGTGCCATCGTCGGACAGGGATTCTCTGGGGCCAACGTCCTGACTTTC
CDR3aa: CAIVGQGFSGANVLTF